The 14 T cell receptor beta chains reported below all come from one sample, sequenced in a study of blood T cell repertoires in COVID-19. Profiled with immunoSEQ multiplex PCR; TCRdb holds only in-frame clones, not every one. The profile shows more than 65,000 clones, nearly 80% of them singletons. The source material was peripheral blood. The receptor source for this set is a woman aged 55-75 years with acute or convalescent COVID-19.

The chain couples TRBV7-2 to TRBJ1-2; D is perhaps TRBD1 (6 bases). The length of the CDR3 is 14 residues. Germline V gives CDR1 SGHTA, CDR2 FQGNSA. With 6 bases removed from V and 7 bases from J, the gap between germline ends came to 18 bases. The CDR3 bases are TGTGCCAGCAGTTTCCACCCACAGGGTTTTGGCTACACCTTC. Residues: CASSFHPQGFGYTF.

This chain links TRBV5-1 with TRBJ1-2; no firm D call. This CDR3 has 14 residues. Germline CDR1 reads SGHRS; CDR2 reads YFSETQ. V was cut by 0 bases and J by 2 bases, with 8 bases left in between. CDR3 in amino acids: CASSLGPGNYGYTF. DNA for the CDR3: TGCGCCAGCAGCTTGGGTCCGGGGAACTATGGCTACACCTTC.

This clone has a handful of counts. The chain recombines TRBV6-5 with TRBJ1-1; D remains ambiguous. V lost 6 bases, J lost 9 bases, and 11 bases lay in between. Germline values: CDR1 MNHEY, CDR2 SVGAGI. This CDR3 comprises 11 residues. DNA for the CDR3: TGTGCCAGCAGGGGCAAATGGCAAGCTTTCTTT. Amino acid sequence: CASRGKWQAFF.

The V call is TRBV5-5, the J call TRBJ1-1, with a weak D call TRBD1 (6 bases). The germline V gene has CDR1 SGHKS and CDR2 YYEKEE (reference sequence). The CDR3 has 16 amino acids. Trimming left V 0 bases short and J 4 bases short, with 16 bases between. CDR3 sequence: CASSLDYRVVSTEAFF. The CDR3 DNA is TGTGCCAGCAGCTTGGATTACAGGGTGGTGAGCACTGAAGCTTTCTTT.

This clone came up once. The gene calls are TRBV2 and TRBJ2-3; 8 nucleotides match TRBD2. This CDR3 spans 16 amino acids. V shed 6 bases and J 8 bases; nucleotides not matched to a gene: 16. Germline V gene data show CDR1 as SNHLY and CDR2 as FYNNEI. CDR3 DNA sequence: TGTGCCAGCAGCCCTGGGGCGGGGGGTGCCAGAGGTACGCAGTATTTT. The encoded protein is CASSPGAGGARGTQYF.

CDR3 amino acids: CASTVDRGSGANVLTF. For the CDR3, the DNA is TGTGCCAGTACGGTGGACAGGGGTTCTGGGGCCAACGTCCTGACTTTC. This chain joins TRBV19 and TRBJ2-6; 9 nucleotides line up with TRBD1. Germline values: CDR1 LNHDA, CDR2 SQIVND (reference sequence). The V gene end was trimmed by 7 bases and the J gene end by 1 base; junction bases not matched to a gene: 5. CDR3 length: 16 residues. The full variable domain, with the rest looked up from reference TRBV19 and TRBJ2-6, is DGGITQSPKYLFRKEGQNVTLSCEQNLNHDAMYWYRQDPGQGLRLIYYSQIVNDFQKGDIAEGYSVSREKKESFPLTVTSAQKNPTAFYLCASTVDRGSGANVLTFGAGSRLTVL.

The chain uses TRBV27 and TRBJ2-7; D is unclear. V gave up 4 bases and J gave up 1 base, with 5 bases separating them. The CDR3 is made up of 12 amino acids. Germline assignment: CDR1 MNHEY and CDR2 SMNVEV (reference sequence). The DNA of the CDR3 is TGTGCCAGCAGTTCACAGTCCTACGAGCAGTACTTC. Translating it yields CASSSQSYEQYF.

The chain employs TRBV29-1 and TRBJ2-5; TRBD1 matches at 9 bases. The CDR3 is 12 amino acids. The germline V gene has CDR1 SQVTM and CDR2 ANQGSEA. V lost 4 bases to trimming and J lost 5 bases; unmatched junction nucleotides: 2. Here the CDR3 reads CSVGGQGETQYF. DNA of the CDR3: TGCAGCGTTGGCGGACAGGGGGAGACCCAGTACTTC.

V and J are TRBV4-3 and TRBJ2-6; D is ambiguous. Germline V lookup: CDR1 LGHNA, CDR2 YSLEER. CDR3 length: 18 residues. V was shortened by 0 bases and J by 4 bases, with 16 bases between the two germline ends. This CDR3 is CASSQERLSGSGANVLTF. CDR3 nucleotide sequence: TGCGCCAGCAGCCAAGAACGTCTATCCGGGTCCGGGGCCAACGTCCTGACTTTC.

The chain carries TRBV27 and TRBJ1-1, with D unclear. CDR3 length: 14 amino acids. Trimming took 8 bases from V and 5 from J, leaving 18 bases between them. Germline CDR1 is MNHEY and CDR2 is SMNVEV (reference sequence). CDR3 nucleotide sequence: TGTGCCAGCCGGGAGAGGTCCCCTGCTACTGAAGCTTTCTTT. It codes for CASRERSPATEAFF.

Only a few counts were recorded for this clone. The rearrangement links TRBV6-5 to TRBJ2-5; D is possibly TRBD2 (6 bases). The germline V gene encodes CDR1 MNHEY and CDR2 SVGAGI. Deletions cut 6 bases from V and 3 bases from J, with 11 bases between. The CDR3 is 13 residues long. CDR3: CASRGLREETQYF. As DNA, the CDR3 is TGTGCCAGCAGGGGACTGAGAGAAGAGACCCAGTACTTC.

The rearrangement joins TRBV5-6 to TRBJ2-2, with D perhaps matching TRBD2 (6 bases). Germline values: CDR1 SGHDT, CDR2 YYEEEE. V was pared by 0 bases and J by 6 bases, with 12 bases between. This CDR3 is 15 amino acids long. CDR3 DNA: TGTGCCAGCAGCTTGGGAGGGAGGAGGGCCGGGGAGCTGTTTTTT. The encoded protein is CASSLGGRRAGELFF.

V and J are TRBV4-1 and TRBJ1-3; a weak D match, TRBD1 (6 bases). The germline V gene encodes CDR1 MGHRA and CDR2 YSYEKL. V lost 1 base, J lost 5 bases, and 18 bases lay in between. The CDR3 totals 17 residues. This CDR3 reads CASSQAHIGGVRNTIYF. As DNA, the CDR3 is TGCGCCAGCAGCCAAGCTCATATAGGGGGAGTAAGAAACACCATATATTTT.

The rearrangement uses TRBV5-4 and TRBJ1-1; D remains unclear. The CDR3 is made up of 14 amino acids. V lost 1 base to trimming and J lost 1 base, with 8 bases between them. The germline CDR1 and CDR2 sequences are SGHNT and YYREEE (reference sequence). This CDR3 reads CASSLRVANTEAFF. As DNA, the CDR3 is TGTGCCAGCAGCTTGCGGGTAGCGAACACTGAAGCTTTCTTT.